A selection of T cell receptor beta chains follows, all from one sample in a study of T cell responses to AZD1222 COVID-19 vaccine. Some clones are missing from TCRdb's copy, which holds only in-frame ones; the method was immunoSEQ multiplex PCR. The table has 95,000 to 110,000 clones, roughly 89% seen once. The input for sequencing was peripheral blood, taken on day 0 of AZD1222 vaccination. The receptors here all came from an adult in good health. The CDR3 runs from the conserved cysteine through the conserved F or W. Each record gives: CDR3 length, V gene, J gene, clone size, CDR3 protein. Size is stated for part of the rows, as once, few or many counts, or as a class when the clone is expanded.

>15|TRBV28|TRBJ2-7|.
CASSQRGSKGYEQYF
>12|TRBV28|TRBJ2-7|.
CASSPQVVGQYF
>13|TRBV11-2|TRBJ2-7|.
CASSLSGPGEQYF
>14|TRBV4-1|TRBJ2-4|.
CASSQMAPKNIQYF
>15|TRBV6-2/TRBV6-3|TRBJ2-3|.
CASSFGTSGKDTQYF
>13|TRBV3-1/TRBV3-2|TRBJ1-5|once
CASSTGGYQPQHF
>14|TRBV28|TRBJ2-4|.
CASSPTSGSPIQYF
>14|TRBV11-2|TRBJ2-7|once
CASSSGTNSYEQYF
>13|TRBV6-2/TRBV6-3|TRBJ1-1|.
CASSYRPGTEAFF
>13|TRBV27|TRBJ1-5|.
CASRMTHNQPQHF
>15|TRBV11-3|TRBJ2-1|few
CASSSYFTRLDEQFF
>13|TRBV27|TRBJ1-2|once
CASTTIGGDGYTF
>15|TRBV9|TRBJ1-1|.
CASSIHGVWDTEAFF
>16|TRBV18|TRBJ1-2|.
CASSIPQGSAEKGYTF
>13|TRBV19|TRBJ2-2|.
CASNSGQGGELFF
>17|TRBV11-3|TRBJ2-7|.
CASSLAEGVYRSYEQYF
>18|TRBV27|TRBJ2-7|.
CAGITLRTGRVVLYEQYF